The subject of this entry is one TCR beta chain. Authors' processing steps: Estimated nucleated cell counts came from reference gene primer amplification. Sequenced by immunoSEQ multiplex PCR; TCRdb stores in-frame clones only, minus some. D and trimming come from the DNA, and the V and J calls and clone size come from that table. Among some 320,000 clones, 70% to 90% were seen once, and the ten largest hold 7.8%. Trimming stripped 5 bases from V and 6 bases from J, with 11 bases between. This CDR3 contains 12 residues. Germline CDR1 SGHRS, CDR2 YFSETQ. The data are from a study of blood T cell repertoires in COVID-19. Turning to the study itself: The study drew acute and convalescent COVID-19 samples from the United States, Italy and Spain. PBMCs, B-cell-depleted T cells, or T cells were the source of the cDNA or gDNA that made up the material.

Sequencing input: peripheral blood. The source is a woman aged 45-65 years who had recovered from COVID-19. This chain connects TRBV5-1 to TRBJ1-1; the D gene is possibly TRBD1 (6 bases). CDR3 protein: CASSGQTAEAFF. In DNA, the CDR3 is TGCGCCAGCAGTGGACAGACGGCTGAAGCTTTCTTT.